This T cell receptor beta chain is from a study of T cell responses to AZD1222 COVID-19 vaccine. Study-wide findings and caveats: Vaccine-associated CD4 TCRs spanned spike, dominant at 160-218 and 743-854.

Profiled with immunoSEQ multiplex PCR; TCRdb holds only in-frame clones, not every one. This table has under 150,000 clones, 90% appearing once. Trimming removed 4 bases at V and 4 bases at J, with 14 bases between. From germline, CDR1 is SGDLS and CDR2 YYNGEE. This CDR3 contains 14 residues. Notes on this clone: The antigen remains undetermined.

This TCR was sampled from an adult in good health. The sequencing here drew on peripheral blood, taken on day 0 of AZD1222 vaccination. The chain links TRBV9 to TRBJ1-2; D not certain. The CDR3 loop is CASSSFEGLYGYTF. CDR3 DNA: TGTGCCAGCAGCTCCTTCGAGGGCCTCTATGGCTACACCTTC.